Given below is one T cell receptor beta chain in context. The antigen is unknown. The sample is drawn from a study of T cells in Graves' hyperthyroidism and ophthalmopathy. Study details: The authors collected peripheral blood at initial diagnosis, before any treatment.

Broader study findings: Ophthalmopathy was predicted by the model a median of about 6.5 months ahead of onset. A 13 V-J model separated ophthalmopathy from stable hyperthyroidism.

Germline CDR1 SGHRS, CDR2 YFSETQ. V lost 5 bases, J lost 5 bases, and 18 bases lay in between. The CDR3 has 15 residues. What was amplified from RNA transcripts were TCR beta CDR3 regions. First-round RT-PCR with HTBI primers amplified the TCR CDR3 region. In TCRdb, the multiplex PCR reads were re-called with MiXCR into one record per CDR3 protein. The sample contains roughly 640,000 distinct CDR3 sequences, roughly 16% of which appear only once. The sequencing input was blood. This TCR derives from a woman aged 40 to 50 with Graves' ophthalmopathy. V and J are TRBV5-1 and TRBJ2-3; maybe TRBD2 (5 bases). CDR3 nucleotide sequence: TGCGCCAGCAGGGAAGGGAGCATGGGTAAAGATACGCAGTATTTT. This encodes CASREGSMGKDTQYF.